The TCR beta chain described here comes from a study of cytomegalovirus exposure and HLA in healthy donors. Profiled with immunoSEQ multiplex PCR; TCRdb holds only in-frame clones, not every one. Of about 110,000 clones detected, around 95% appear once; the ten largest clones hold roughly 0.67%. Among the approximately 110 subjects of the validation cohort, separate from the roughly 670-subject first cohort, were the donors. Worth noting for this clone: The antigen is undetermined.

Germline loops: CDR1 SGHRS, CDR2 YFSETQ. V dropped 5 bases and J dropped 6; count of bases not matched to a gene: 5. The CDR3 consists of 14 residues. Broader study findings: Reports credit the classifier with highly specific, highly sensitive diagnosis of cytomegalovirus status. Altogether, some 170 TCR beta chains were recorded as cytomegalovirus-associated.

The material sequenced was PBMCs. This sequence joins TRBV5-1 and TRBJ1-6; 7 bases map to TRBD1. The TCR comes from a woman aged 18-35 years in good health and CMV-seronegative. The CDR3 DNA sequence: TGCGCCAGCAGGTCAGACAGGGCTAATTCACCCCTCCACTTT. It encodes CASRSDRANSPLHF.